Listed below are T cell receptor beta chains from one sample, sequenced in a study of CD8 T cells in Susac syndrome. TCRdb analysed the immunoSEQ multiplex PCR reads with MiXCR anew, one entry per CDR3 protein. The sample records about 210,000 distinct CDR3 sequences, 95% being singletons. Sequencing input: CD4+ T cells from PBMCs. The source is a human donor with multiple sclerosis. The CDR3 runs from the conserved cysteine through the conserved F or W. D genes are given only for firm matches. The listing skips clone size in some rows; elsewhere it reads once, few, many or a size class.

D	size	V	J	DNA	CDR3
-	-	TRBV5-4	TRBJ1-4	TGTGCCAGCAGCTTATCAGGGGTGAATGAAAAACTGTTTTTT	CASSLSGVNEKLFF
-	-	TRBV7-2	TRBJ1-5	TGTGCCAGCAGCCCCTTCGGGTCGAGCCCCAATCAGCCCCAGCATTTT	CASSPFGSSPNQPQHF
-	-	TRBV4-2	TRBJ2-5	TGTGCCAGCAGCCAATGGACGGACCCACAAGAGACCCAGTACTTC	CASSQWTDPQETQYF
-	-	TRBV5-1	TRBJ2-5	TGCGCCAGCAGCTTGAAGGGAGTCGGAGAGACCCAGTACTTC	CASSLKGVGETQYF
-	once	TRBV5-1	TRBJ1-1	TGCGCCAGCAGCTTTATCCAGGGGCTTGGAAGCACTGAAGCTTTCTTT	CASSFIQGLGSTEAFF
-	-	TRBV12-3/TRBV12-4	TRBJ1-2	TGTGCCAGCAGTCCATCGCCGGGAGGGGTCTATGGCTACACCTTC	CASSPSPGGVYGYTF
-	few	TRBV20-1	TRBJ2-3	TGCAGTGCTATGGAGGGAGCGGGCACAGATACGCAGTATTTT	CSAMEGAGTDTQYF
-	-	TRBV4-2	TRBJ1-1	TGTGCCAGCAGCCAAGAGACAGACGGCACTGAAGCTTTCTTT	CASSQETDGTEAFF
-	-	TRBV7-3	TRBJ2-5	TGTGCCAGCAGCTATAGACAGCAAGAGACCCAGTACTTC	CASSYRQQETQYF
-	-	TRBV2	TRBJ1-2	TGTGCCAGCAGAGAGACTGCCCGACATCAAAGGCGTGGCTACACCTTC	CASRETARHQRRGYTF
-	-	TRBV20-1	TRBJ2-5	TGCAGTGCTGTCCCTTTGGGGAAAGGCCAGTACTTC	CSAVPLGKGQYF
-	few	TRBV2	TRBJ2-1	TGTGCCAGCCGGGCCCGCTCCTACAATGAGCAGTTCTTC	CASRARSYNEQFF
-	-	TRBV28	TRBJ1-2	TGTGCCAGCGGGTTCGTAGCGGGTTCTGGCTACACCTTC	CASGFVAGSGYTF
TRBD1	-	TRBV20-1	TRBJ1-5	TGCAGTGCTGCGGGACAGTTTCCCGATAGCAATCAGCCCCAGCATTTT	CSAAGQFPDSNQPQHF
TRBD2	-	TRBV10-3	TRBJ2-7	TGTGCCATCAGTGTGTCTAGCGGGAAGTACGAGCAGTACTTC	CAISVSSGKYEQYF
TRBD2	-	TRBV7-2	TRBJ2-1	TGTGCCAGCAGCTTGTCCCGGACTAGCTGGGAGCAGTTCTTC	CASSLSRTSWEQFF
TRBD2	-	TRBV12-3/TRBV12-4	TRBJ2-1	TGTGCCAGCACCTCTAGCGGGGACCACAATGAGCAGTTCTTC	CASTSSGDHNEQFF
-	-	TRBV27	TRBJ2-1	TGTGCCAGCAGTTTACTTGGGACCGGCGGCAATGAGCAGTTCTTC	CASSLLGTGGNEQFF
TRBD1	-	TRBV24-1	TRBJ2-1	TGTGCCACCAGTGACCGGACAGGGTGGTTCTTC	CATSDRTGWFF
TRBD1	once	TRBV10-1	TRBJ2-7	TGCGCCAGCTCCAGAGGGGACAGGGCCTACGAGCAGTACTTC	CASSRGDRAYEQYF
-	once	TRBV4-1	TRBJ2-4	TGCGCCAGCAGCGACAGGGAGGGTAAAAACATTCAGTACTTC	CASSDREGKNIQYF
-	-	TRBV3-1	TRBJ2-1	TGTGCCAGCAGCCCTAAAACGTACAATGAGCAGTTCTTC	CASSPKTYNEQFF
TRBD2	-	TRBV6-2/TRBV6-3	TRBJ2-1	TGTGCCAGCAGTTCGACCGGGACTAGCGGGAGGGGTTACAATGAGCAGTTCTTC	CASSSTGTSGRGYNEQFF